One and the same sample provided the 30 T cell receptor beta chains below, sequenced in a study of shared clonotypes between healthy human individuals. Sequencing was performed with immunoSEQ multiplex PCR; in TCRdb, only in-frame clones are kept and a portion is missing. The sample holds about a million clones, about 80% seen once. The sequenced material came from memory CD4+ T cells from PBMCs. Subset: CD45RA-negative fraction. All receptors come from a man aged 18 to 35 in good health. Some clones in this sample may be carry-over from other donors' samples.

Details on this clone: Different DNA sequences within this sample yield the same CDR3. CDR3 sequence: CASSSSSGANVLTF. CDR3 nucleotide sequence: TGTGCCAGCAGCTCCAGTTCTGGGGCCAACGTCCTGACTTTC. The chain links TRBV7-3 to TRBJ2-6; D remains unclear. The V and J ends lost 4 bases and 1 base respectively, with 5 bases between them. CDR1 and CDR2 from the germline V gene are SGHTA and FQGTGA. The CDR3 length is 14 residues.

In its sample, this clone was seen once. The same CDR3 arises from other DNA sequences in this sample as well. The J gene is TRBJ2-1, the V gene TRBV9; D is perhaps TRBD2 (5 bases). This CDR3 is 13 amino acids long. CDR1 SGDLS and CDR2 YYNGEE come from the germline V gene. V was trimmed by 3 bases and J by 4 bases, leaving 8 bases between them. The chain's CDR3 is CASSARTYNEQFF. The CDR3 DNA is TGTGCCAGCAGCGCGCGGACTTACAATGAGCAGTTCTTC.

A note on this clone: The junction differs from germline at one of its ends, possibly a read error. This chain connects TRBV30 to TRBJ2-5, with D possibly TRBD2 on 6 matching bases. Germline CDR1 GTSNPN, CDR2 SVGIG (reference sequence). The length of the CDR3 is 11 residues. The CDR3 region has the DNA TGCGCGGGGACCGCGGGCGAGACCCAGTACTTC. Its protein product is CAGTAGETQYF.

The table lists this clone with a count of one. The V call is TRBV5-1, the J call TRBJ1-1; possible D gene TRBD1, 5 bases. The CDR3 has 14 amino acids. Germline V gene sequence: CDR1 SGHRS, CDR2 YFSETQ. V lost 4 bases and J lost 5, with 15 bases in between. The CDR3 nucleotides are TGCGCCAGCAGCAGGGGCGCCGCGGGTACTGAAGCTTTCTTT. It encodes CASSRGAAGTEAFF.

V and J are TRBV5-1 and TRBJ1-2; 7 bases fit TRBD1. CDR3 length: 15 amino acids. The V gene end was trimmed by 2 bases and the J gene end by 4 bases; junction bases not matched to a gene: 8. Germline V lookup: CDR1 SGHRS, CDR2 YFSETQ. DNA for the CDR3: TGCGCCAGCAGCTTAACAGGGGACCGAAGCTATGGCTACACCTTC. Translating gives CASSLTGDRSYGYTF.

The V call is TRBV28, the J call TRBJ2-4, with D tentatively TRBD1 (5 bases). The CDR3 spans 16 residues. The V end was cut by 6 bases, the J end by 0 bases, with 15 bases between. Looked up from germline, CDR1 is MDHEN and CDR2 is SYDVKM. The CDR3 loop is CASSVGRDIAKNIQYF. As DNA, the CDR3 is TGTGCCAGCAGCGTGGGGCGCGATATAGCCAAAAACATTCAGTACTTC.

This clone was observed a single time. At the DNA level, this CDR3 is encoded by other sequences in the same sample as well. The chain links TRBV28 to TRBJ1-4, with no clear D. V was pared by 1 base and J by 7 bases, with 4 bases between. CDR3 length: 12 residues. Germline V CDR1 and CDR2: MDHEN, SYDVKM. The CDR3 here is CASSLFSEKLFF. In DNA, the CDR3 is TGTGCCAGCAGTTTATTTTCTGAAAAACTGTTTTTT.

The chain has TRBV28 and TRBJ2-1; D gene ambiguous. CDR3 size: 11 residues. The V end was cut by 7 bases, the J end by 4 bases, with 5 bases between. The germline gives CDR1 MDHEN, CDR2 SYDVKM. DNA of the CDR3: TGTGCCAGCAAAGAGTACAATGAGCAGTTCTTC. It codes for CASKEYNEQFF.

The V call is TRBV6-1, the J call TRBJ1-1; D perhaps matches TRBD1 (6 bases). Germline CDR1 reads MNHNS; CDR2 reads SASEGT. Deletions cut 3 bases from V and 0 bases from J, with 11 bases between. The CDR3 is 15 residues long. The CDR3 bases are TGTGCCAGCAGTGACCTAGGGGGAATGAACACTGAAGCTTTCTTT. It yields the protein CASSDLGGMNTEAFF.

V usage is TRBV21-1 and J usage is TRBJ2-7; the table's D call, TRBD2, was not checked against the DNA. TRBV21-1 is flagged as a pseudogene. This CDR3 comprises 16 residues. The CDR3 nucleotides read TGTGCCAGCAACCAAAATTCTAGCGTCCACTCCTACGAGCAGTACTTC. Its translation: CASNQNSSVHSYEQYF.

This clone was counted a single time. The chain recombines TRBV30 with TRBJ2-7, with 7 bases lining up with TRBD1. This CDR3 spans 15 amino acids. Losses at the gene ends were 0 bases for V and 3 bases for J; bases not matched to a gene: 8. Germline assignment: CDR1 GTSNPN and CDR2 SVGIG (reference sequence). DNA for the CDR3: TGTGCCTGGAGTGTCCTTAATCCAGGGGGCTACGAGCAGTACTTC. Amino acid sequence: CAWSVLNPGGYEQYF. Variable domain in full (rest from reference TRBV30 and TRBJ2-7): SQTIHQWPATLVQPVGSPLSLECTVEGTSNPNLYWYRQAAGRGLQLLFYSVGIGQISSEVPQNLSASRPQDRQFILSSKKLLLSDSGFYLCAWSVLNPGGYEQYFGPGTRLTVT.

This chain connects TRBV2 to TRBJ1-1, with D unresolved. Germline assignment: CDR1 SNHLY and CDR2 FYNNEI. With 4 bases removed from V and 6 bases from J, the gap between germline ends came to 6 bases. The CDR3 sequence is 11 residues long. CDR3 sequence: CASSGLAEAFF. For the CDR3, the DNA is TGTGCCAGCAGTGGGTTGGCTGAAGCTTTCTTT.

In DNA, the CDR3 is TGTGCCAGCAGCTTCCAGCTAATGGAGGGAAAACTGTTTTTT. It encodes CASSFQLMEGKLFF. The rearrangement joins TRBV7-2 to TRBJ1-4; unclear D gene. Germline CDR1 SGHTA, CDR2 FQGNSA. This CDR3 has 14 amino acids. V was clipped by 3 bases and J by 10 bases, with 15 bases between them.

This CDR3 reads CASSWGQLNTEAFF. CDR3 DNA sequence: TGTGCCAGCAGCTGGGGACAGCTGAACACTGAAGCTTTCTTT. This chain links TRBV5-5 with TRBJ1-1, with 7 bases fitting TRBD1. Per the germline V gene, CDR1 is SGHKS and CDR2 is YYEKEE (reference sequence). V gave up 3 bases and J gave up 0 bases; unmatched junction bases: 2. This CDR3 is built from 14 residues.

The rearrangement links TRBV28 to TRBJ1-5; unclear D gene. With 7 bases removed from V and 1 base from J, the gap between germline ends came to 14 bases. This CDR3 is built from 15 residues. Germline V gene lookup returns CDR1 MDHEN and CDR2 SYDVKM. Here the CDR3 DNA reads TGTGCCAGCACCGCCCCCCGAGAAAGCAATCAGCCCCAGCATTTT. Protein sequence: CASTAPRESNQPQHF.

This clone has just a few counts. The chain joins TRBV5-1 to TRBJ2-7; D not resolved. The germline V gene has CDR1 SGHRS and CDR2 YFSETQ. V dropped 4 bases and J dropped 3 bases, with 17 bases sitting between them. The CDR3 contains 15 residues. This chain's CDR3 is CASSVGGSAIYEQYF. The CDR3 DNA is TGCGCCAGCAGCGTCGGCGGCAGCGCGATCTACGAGCAGTACTTC.

This clone was seen just once. This chain joins TRBV27 and TRBJ1-2, with D unresolved. Germline loops: CDR1 MNHEY, CDR2 SMNVEV (reference sequence). The germline V and J ends were trimmed by 10 bases and 3 bases, with 15 bases remaining between them. CDR3 length equals 13 residues. In nucleotides, the CDR3 is TGTGCCACCTCGGCACGTGGGGACTATGGCTACACCTTC. Protein product: CATSARGDYGYTF.

This clone showed up just a few times. J is TRBJ1-5 and V is TRBV23-1; D ambiguous. TRBV23-1 is assigned to the ORF class and has an uncertain function. The CDR3 runs 15 residues. Trimming left V 8 bases short and J 0 bases short, with 14 bases between. CDR3 region: CASPIRPHSNQPQHF. CDR3 coding DNA: TGCGCCAGCCCTATCCGGCCCCATAGCAATCAGCCCCAGCATTTT.

Comment on this clone: It differs at one base from a far larger clone, so likely a read error. This sequence joins TRBV28 and TRBJ1-3; no reliable D call. Trimming took off 1 base at V and 2 bases at J, with 3 bases between the two ends. The CDR3 runs 13 residues. Germline V CDR1 and CDR2: MDHEN, SYDVKM. The CDR3 protein is CASSLFPGNTIYF. The CDR3 region has the DNA TGTGCCAGCAGTTTATTTCCTGGAAACACCATATATTTT.

The CDR3 reads CASSFNGQGNTGELFF. CDR3 sequence (DNA): TGCGCCAGCAGCTTTAATGGACAGGGGAACACCGGGGAGCTGTTTTTT. This chain joins TRBV5-1 and TRBJ2-2; 8 bases agree with TRBD1. J lost 1 base, V lost 2 bases, and 4 bases had no gene match. Germline V gene sequence: CDR1 SGHRS, CDR2 YFSETQ. The CDR3 spans 16 residues.

This sequence joins TRBV6-5 and TRBJ1-2, with D unclear. The CDR3 length is 13 residues. V was shortened by 5 bases and J by 8 bases, with 15 bases between the two germline ends. The germline gives CDR1 MNHEY, CDR2 SVGAGI. The CDR3 DNA reads TGTGCCAGCAGTAAGCGGGCCCCTCTGGGCTACACCTTC. This gives the protein CASSKRAPLGYTF.

The chain is built from TRBV28 and TRBJ1-2, with D possibly matching TRBD1 (5 bases). Trimming shortened V by 7 bases and J by 0 bases, and 18 bases separated the two germline ends. The V gene's germline CDR1 is MDHEN and CDR2 SYDVKM. This CDR3 region has 16 residues. CDR3 amino acids: CASKRGGSTANYGYTF. CDR3 DNA sequence: TGTGCCAGCAAGCGGGGGGGTAGCACCGCTAACTATGGCTACACCTTC.

The chain uses TRBV29-1 and TRBJ2-2, with D possibly called TRBD1 or TRBD2 (5 bases each). The ends were cut back, 7 bases at V and 2 bases at J, with 14 bases in the middle. Germline V gives CDR1 SQVTM, CDR2 ANQGSEA. The CDR3 runs 14 residues. CDR3 residues: CSAGWDLNTGELFF. The CDR3, as DNA: TGCAGCGCTGGCTGGGACCTAAACACCGGGGAGCTGTTTTTT.

A few counts support this clone. The V gene is TRBV5-5, the J gene TRBJ1-5; D is perhaps TRBD1 (5 bases). The V end lost 2 bases, the J end lost 9 bases, and 18 bases lay between the germline ends. Germline V gives CDR1 SGHKS, CDR2 YYEKEE (reference sequence). The CDR3 runs 15 residues. The CDR3 bases are TGTGCCAGCAGCTTTAGGGGCGGCGGTGGTTGGCCCCAGCATTTT. It encodes CASSFRGGGGWPQHF.

The chain combines TRBV14 with TRBJ2-5; D is ambiguous. The ends were cut back, 4 bases at V and 7 bases at J, with 7 bases in the middle. Per germline, CDR1 SGHDN and CDR2 FVKESK. There are 11 residues in the CDR3. The CDR3 DNA sequence: TGTGCCAGCAGCCTGGGCTGGACCCAGTACTTC. This translates into CASSLGWTQYF.

The rearrangement links TRBV5-6 to TRBJ2-2, with 11 bases lining up with TRBD2. J was trimmed by 4 bases and V by 4 bases; bases with no gene match: 9. The germline V gene encodes CDR1 SGHDT and CDR2 YYEEEE. CDR3 length: 17 amino acids. Here the CDR3 reads CASSPRTSGWGTGELFF. In DNA, the CDR3 is TGTGCCAGCAGCCCCAGGACTAGCGGGTGGGGCACCGGGGAGCTGTTTTTT.

CDR3 region: CASSVSGGPYEQYF. The CDR3 DNA follows: TGTGCCAGCAGCGTGTCGGGGGGCCCCTACGAGCAGTACTTC. The chain recombines TRBV7-3 with TRBJ2-7; D possibly corresponds to TRBD2 (7 bases). The CDR3 is 14 residues long. The ends were cut back, 5 bases at V and 2 bases at J, with 13 bases in the middle. Germline V gene sequence: CDR1 SGHTA, CDR2 FQGTGA.

The chain joins TRBV28 to TRBJ1-5; D unclear. V was cut by 2 bases and J by 4 bases, with 15 bases left in between. The CDR3 spans 16 residues. Per the germline V gene, CDR1 is MDHEN and CDR2 is SYDVKM. DNA of the CDR3: TGTGCCAGCAGTTTAAGACGTCACGGCTCTAATCAGCCCCAGCATTTT. The encoded protein is CASSLRRHGSNQPQHF.

In this sample, this clone turned up many times. The V gene is TRBV11-2, the J gene TRBJ1-1; D is unclear. The CDR3 contains 13 residues. V was clipped by 3 bases and J by 1 base, with 6 bases between them. Germline V gene lookup returns CDR1 SGHAT and CDR2 FQNNGV. CDR3 coding DNA: TGTGCCAGCAGCTTCTCTACGAACACTGAAGCTTTCTTT. It codes for CASSFSTNTEAFF.

The chain combines TRBV11-2 with TRBJ2-1; D not resolved. The length of the CDR3 is 14 residues. CDR1 and CDR2 from the germline V gene are SGHAT and FQNNGV. Trimming stripped 2 bases from V and 0 bases from J, with 5 bases between. In DNA form, the CDR3 reads TGTGCCAGCAGCTTACCTCTCTCCTACAATGAGCAGTTCTTC. This encodes CASSLPLSYNEQFF.